This T cell receptor (beta chain) was identified during a study of blood T cell repertoires in COVID-19. Using immunoSEQ multiplex PCR, the repertoire was profiled, and TCRdb retains in-frame clones only, with some absent. Among around 250,000 clones listed, approximately 90% were seen once. The germline V and J ends were trimmed by 10 bases and 8 bases, with 5 bases remaining between them. Germline lookup yields CDR1 MRHNA and CDR2 SNTAGT. The CDR3 consists of 8 residues. This clonotype was obtained from a woman under 40 with acute COVID-19. Sequencing was performed on PBMCs or T cells enriched from blood (not recorded which). The rearrangement uses TRBV6-4 and TRBJ1-1, with no clear D. The CDR3 region is CAIPEAFF. The CDR3 DNA is TGTGCCATCCCAGAAGCTTTCTTT.